The 26 T cell receptor beta chains given below trace back to one sample, sequenced in a study of multiple sclerosis patients with progressive multifocal leukoencephalopathy. Time point indicated: before natalizumab initiation. The method was immunoSEQ multiplex PCR; TCRdb's version includes in-frame clones alone and lacks a portion of them. The table records 25,000 to 35,000 clones, about 91% of them present only once. Sequenced input: PBMCs. The origin of the receptors is a man aged 25-45 years with multiple sclerosis.

The gene calls are TRBV27 and TRBJ2-7; 11 bases fit TRBD1. The length of the CDR3 is 13 residues. J was trimmed by 6 bases and V by 7 bases; bases with no gene match: 5. Per the germline V gene, CDR1 is MNHEY and CDR2 is SMNVEV (reference sequence). The CDR3 here is CASNGTGGPEQYV. The CDR3 coding sequence is TGTGCCAGCAACGGGACAGGGGGGCCCGAGCAGTACGTC.

The CDR3 is CASTSTHSSYEQYF. The CDR3 DNA sequence: TGTGCCAGCACCTCGACACATAGCTCCTACGAGCAGTACTTC. The J gene is TRBJ2-7, the V gene TRBV11-2; D is uncertain. The CDR3 has 14 residues. Germline V CDR1 and CDR2: SGHAT, FQNNGV. Trimming shortened V by 7 bases and J by 0 bases, and 13 bases separated the two germline ends.

This chain links TRBV23-1 with TRBJ2-7; 7 bases agree with TRBD2. TRBV23-1 falls under the ORF class, with uncertain function. The CDR3 contains 16 residues. The J segment lost 2 bases and the V segment lost 0 bases, leaving 7 bases of the junction unmatched. The CDR3: CASSQSGGRGPYEQYF. CDR3 coding DNA: TGCGCCAGCAGTCAATCGGGCGGGAGAGGTCCCTACGAGCAGTACTTC.

The gene calls are TRBV7-2 and TRBJ2-7; 8 positions match TRBD1. The CDR3 has 14 residues. Germline CDR1 reads SGHTA; CDR2 reads FQGNSA. The V segment lost 3 bases and the J segment 2 bases; nucleotides outside the gene matches: 3. The CDR3 reads CASSFQGAPYEQYF. In DNA form, the CDR3 reads TGTGCCAGCAGCTTTCAGGGGGCACCCTACGAGCAGTACTTC.

The chain carries TRBV27 and TRBJ1-5; D remains ambiguous. Germline CDR1 and CDR2: MNHEY and SMNVEV (reference sequence). Trimming cost V 5 bases and J 2 bases, with 4 bases left between them. The CDR3 contains 12 residues. The CDR3 sequence: CASSMGNQPQHF. The CDR3 coding sequence is TGTGCCAGCAGTATGGGCAATCAGCCCCAGCATTTT.

This rearrangement joins TRBV30 to TRBJ1-1, with unresolved D. CDR3 length: 10 amino acids. The V and J ends lost 2 bases and 10 bases respectively, with 8 bases between them. The germline V gene has CDR1 GTSNPN and CDR2 SVGIG (reference sequence). The CDR3 reads CAWSRGRAFF. The CDR3 DNA reads as TGTGCCTGGAGTCGAGGAAGAGCTTTCTTT.

Points on this clone: The sample has other DNA sequences that encode this CDR3 too. This chain uses TRBV9 with TRBJ2-5; D is possibly TRBD2 (7 bases). The V gene lost 0 bases and the J gene lost 4 bases, with 13 bases spanning the gap. The CDR3 sequence is 15 residues long. Germline loops: CDR1 SGDLS, CDR2 YYNGEE. CDR3 DNA: TGTGCCAGCAGCGTAGGCGGCGGGGGCGGAGAGACCCAGTACTTC. Translating it yields CASSVGGGGGETQYF.

The V call is TRBV19, the J call TRBJ2-1, with TRBD2 matching 9 bases. The junction had 11 bases not matched to a gene; V was cut back by 4 bases and J by 4 bases. The CDR3 totals 17 residues. Germline V gene sequence: CDR1 LNHDA, CDR2 SQIVND (reference sequence). DNA of the CDR3: TGTGCCAGTAGTAACGCGGGACTAGCTGTGCTATACAATGAGCAGTTCTTC. Its protein product is CASSNAGLAVLYNEQFF.

The chain is built from TRBV7-9 and TRBJ2-7; D remains unclear. Germline CDR1 is SEHNR and CDR2 is FQNEAQ (reference sequence). This CDR3 has 13 residues. V was trimmed by 1 base and J by 3 bases, leaving 7 bases between them. DNA for the CDR3: TGTGCCAGCAGCTTAGACCCAGACTACGAGCAGTACTTC. Translation gives CASSLDPDYEQYF.

This clone has more than one count but fewer than ten. The CDR3 reads CASSLPSGSKNEQFF. The CDR3 DNA reads TGTGCCAGCAGTTTACCGAGCGGGAGCAAAAATGAGCAGTTCTTC. The chain employs TRBV27 and TRBJ2-1; 8 bases match TRBD2. The CDR3 consists of 15 residues. V lost 2 bases to trimming and J lost 7 bases; unmatched junction nucleotides: 7. Germline values: CDR1 MNHEY, CDR2 SMNVEV (reference sequence).

The V call is TRBV18, the J call TRBJ1-5, with a possible D match to TRBD1 (5 bases). There are 14 residues in the CDR3. V lost 2 bases and J lost 6, with 11 bases in between. The germline gives CDR1 KGHSH, CDR2 LQKENI. CDR3 bases: TGTGCCAGCTCACCAGGCACAGGCGGTCAGCCCCAGCATTTT. This codes for CASSPGTGGQPQHF.

The chain combines TRBV6-5 with TRBJ1-4; maybe TRBD1 (6 bases). Trimming pared 5 bases from V and 3 bases from J, leaving 13 bases between. CDR3 length: 15 residues. Germline V lookup: CDR1 MNHEY, CDR2 SVGAGI. The CDR3 loop is CASSPLRGANEKLFF. Written as DNA, the CDR3 is TGTGCCAGCAGTCCCCTCAGGGGAGCTAATGAAAAACTGTTTTTT.

The V gene is TRBV30, the J gene TRBJ2-7; possibly TRBD1 or TRBD2 for D (5 bases each). This CDR3 is built from 16 residues. V lost 5 bases and J 2 bases, leaving 22 bases between the germline ends. Germline V gene data show CDR1 as GTSNPN and CDR2 as SVGIG (reference sequence). The CDR3 sequence is CAWDSGPDATTYEQYF. In nucleotides, the CDR3 is TGTGCCTGGGACTCGGGGCCGGACGCTACCACCTACGAGCAGTACTTC. Complete variable domain (other parts from reference TRBV30 and TRBJ2-7): SQTIHQWPATLVQPVGSPLSLECTVEGTSNPNLYWYRQAAGRGLQLLFYSVGIGQISSEVPQNLSASRPQDRQFILSSKKLLLSDSGFYLCAWDSGPDATTYEQYFGPGTRLTVT.

This chain connects TRBV5-8 to TRBJ1-1; tentative D call: TRBD1 (6 bases). CDR1 is SGHTS and CDR2 is YDEGEE in the germline V gene. Trimming left V 5 bases short and J 4 bases short, with 12 bases between. The CDR3 loop spans 13 amino acids. The CDR3 DNA sequence: TGTGCCAGCAGGCCGGGGGGCTCCACTGAAGCTTTCTTT. Translating gives CASRPGGSTEAFF.

The chain carries TRBV4-1 and TRBJ2-7, with D perhaps TRBD1 or TRBD2 (5 bases each). The germline V and J ends were trimmed by 2 bases and 2 bases, with 13 bases remaining between them. CDR3 length: 15 residues. CDR1 and CDR2 (germline): MGHRA, YSYEKL. In nucleotides, the CDR3 is TGCGCCAGCAGCCAAACCGGGACGAGGACCTACGAGCAGTACTTC. Protein product: CASSQTGTRTYEQYF.

This chain joins TRBV6-1 and TRBJ2-3, with 8 bases that match TRBD2. Looked up from germline, CDR1 is MNHNS and CDR2 is SASEGT. The length of the CDR3 is 16 residues. The trim removed 4 bases at V and 0 bases at J, leaving 6 bases unmatched. CDR3 in DNA: TGTGCCAGCAGTGTGGGAGCGGGAGCTAGCACAGATACGCAGTATTTT. Translating gives CASSVGAGASTDTQYF.

The chain's CDR3 is CASSGTEGYGANVLTF. The DNA for the CDR3 is TGCGCCAGCTCCGGGACGGAGGGCTACGGGGCCAACGTCCTGACTTTC. This chain joins TRBV5-1 and TRBJ2-6; perhaps TRBD2 as D (6 bases). The V end was cut by 7 bases, the J end by 4 bases, with 18 bases between. CDR3 length: 16 residues. Germline CDR1 SGHRS, CDR2 YFSETQ.

The J gene is TRBJ2-7, the V gene TRBV11-3; 12 bases are a match to TRBD2. J gave up 5 bases and V 5 bases, and 4 bases lay outside the gene matches. The CDR3 covers 14 residues. Germline CDR1 reads SGHNT; CDR2 reads YENEEA. The CDR3, as DNA: TGTGCCAGCAGCCTACTAGCGGGGGGCCACGAGCAGTACTTC. The encoded protein is CASSLLAGGHEQYF.

This clone has just a few counts. The chain has TRBV6-6 and TRBJ1-1, with D hard to call. The CDR3 runs to 8 residues. Deletions cut 5 bases from V and 11 bases from J, with 3 bases between. Germline assignment: CDR1 MNHNY and CDR2 SVGAGI (reference sequence). CDR3 residues: CASSRAFF. CDR3 bases: TGTGCCAGCAGTAGGGCTTTCTTT.

This clone was found once. J is TRBJ2-7 and V is TRBV30; D may be TRBD2 (7 bases). Germline-derived CDR1 and CDR2 are GTSNPN and SVGIG (reference sequence). V was pared by 0 bases and J by 2 bases, with 20 bases between. The CDR3 is made up of 17 amino acids. In DNA form, the CDR3 reads TGTGCCTGGAGTGTACGTGTGGGAGGGGGGTCCGCCTACGAGCAGTACTTC. Protein sequence: CAWSVRVGGGSAYEQYF.

This chain connects TRBV5-3 to TRBJ2-4; TRBD2 is a possible D gene (6 bases). TRBV5-3 is identified as an open reading frame with a role that is uncertain. This CDR3 has 15 amino acids. Trimming pared 2 bases from V and 0 bases from J, leaving 9 bases between. For the CDR3, the DNA is TGTGCCAGAAGCTTTTGGAGGGCAGCCAAAAACATTCAGTACTTC. This encodes CARSFWRAAKNIQYF.

The J gene is TRBJ1-2, the V gene TRBV5-5, with D unclear. This CDR3 comprises 13 residues. CDR1 is SGHKS, CDR2 YYEKEE, per germline (reference sequence). Trimming removed 1 base from V and 0 bases from J, with 4 bases in between. Written as DNA, the CDR3 is TGTGCCAGCAGCTTGCCTGCTAACTATGGCTACACCTTC. Encoded protein: CASSLPANYGYTF.

In regard to this clone: Other nucleotide sequences in the sample specify the same CDR3. J is TRBJ2-1 and V is TRBV5-1; D may be TRBD2 (5 bases). Deletions cut 1 base from V and 9 bases from J, with 14 bases between. The CDR3 extends over 14 amino acids. CDR1 and CDR2 (germline): SGHRS, YFSETQ. The CDR3 loop reads CASSLLAGQTEQFF. The CDR3 DNA reads TGCGCCAGCAGCTTGTTGGCGGGCCAAACTGAGCAGTTCTTC.

V gene TRBV7-9 combines with J gene TRBJ1-2; D perhaps matches TRBD1 (6 bases). The germline V gene encodes CDR1 SEHNR and CDR2 FQNEAQ (reference sequence). The V end lost 4 bases, the J end lost 4 bases, and 16 bases lay between the germline ends. The CDR3 covers 15 residues. This CDR3 is CASSSIHRETYGYTF. CDR3 nucleotides: TGTGCCAGCAGCTCTATCCACAGGGAAACCTATGGCTACACCTTC.

The rearrangement uses TRBV2 and TRBJ1-1; D not certain. CDR3 length equals 14 residues. Germline-derived CDR1 and CDR2 are SNHLY and FYNNEI. Trimming stripped 0 bases from V and 0 bases from J, with 5 bases between. The DNA for the CDR3 is TGTGCCAGCAGTGAAGCCGGGGTGAACACTGAAGCTTTCTTT. It specifies CASSEAGVNTEAFF.

This sequence joins TRBV5-1 and TRBJ2-3; D is perhaps TRBD1 (5 bases). V lost 0 bases, J lost 2 bases, and 10 bases lay in between. Germline values: CDR1 SGHRS, CDR2 YFSETQ. This CDR3 spans 15 amino acids. The CDR3 is CASSLGRAFTDTQYF. Here the CDR3 DNA reads TGCGCCAGCAGCTTGGGCAGGGCTTTCACAGATACGCAGTATTTT.